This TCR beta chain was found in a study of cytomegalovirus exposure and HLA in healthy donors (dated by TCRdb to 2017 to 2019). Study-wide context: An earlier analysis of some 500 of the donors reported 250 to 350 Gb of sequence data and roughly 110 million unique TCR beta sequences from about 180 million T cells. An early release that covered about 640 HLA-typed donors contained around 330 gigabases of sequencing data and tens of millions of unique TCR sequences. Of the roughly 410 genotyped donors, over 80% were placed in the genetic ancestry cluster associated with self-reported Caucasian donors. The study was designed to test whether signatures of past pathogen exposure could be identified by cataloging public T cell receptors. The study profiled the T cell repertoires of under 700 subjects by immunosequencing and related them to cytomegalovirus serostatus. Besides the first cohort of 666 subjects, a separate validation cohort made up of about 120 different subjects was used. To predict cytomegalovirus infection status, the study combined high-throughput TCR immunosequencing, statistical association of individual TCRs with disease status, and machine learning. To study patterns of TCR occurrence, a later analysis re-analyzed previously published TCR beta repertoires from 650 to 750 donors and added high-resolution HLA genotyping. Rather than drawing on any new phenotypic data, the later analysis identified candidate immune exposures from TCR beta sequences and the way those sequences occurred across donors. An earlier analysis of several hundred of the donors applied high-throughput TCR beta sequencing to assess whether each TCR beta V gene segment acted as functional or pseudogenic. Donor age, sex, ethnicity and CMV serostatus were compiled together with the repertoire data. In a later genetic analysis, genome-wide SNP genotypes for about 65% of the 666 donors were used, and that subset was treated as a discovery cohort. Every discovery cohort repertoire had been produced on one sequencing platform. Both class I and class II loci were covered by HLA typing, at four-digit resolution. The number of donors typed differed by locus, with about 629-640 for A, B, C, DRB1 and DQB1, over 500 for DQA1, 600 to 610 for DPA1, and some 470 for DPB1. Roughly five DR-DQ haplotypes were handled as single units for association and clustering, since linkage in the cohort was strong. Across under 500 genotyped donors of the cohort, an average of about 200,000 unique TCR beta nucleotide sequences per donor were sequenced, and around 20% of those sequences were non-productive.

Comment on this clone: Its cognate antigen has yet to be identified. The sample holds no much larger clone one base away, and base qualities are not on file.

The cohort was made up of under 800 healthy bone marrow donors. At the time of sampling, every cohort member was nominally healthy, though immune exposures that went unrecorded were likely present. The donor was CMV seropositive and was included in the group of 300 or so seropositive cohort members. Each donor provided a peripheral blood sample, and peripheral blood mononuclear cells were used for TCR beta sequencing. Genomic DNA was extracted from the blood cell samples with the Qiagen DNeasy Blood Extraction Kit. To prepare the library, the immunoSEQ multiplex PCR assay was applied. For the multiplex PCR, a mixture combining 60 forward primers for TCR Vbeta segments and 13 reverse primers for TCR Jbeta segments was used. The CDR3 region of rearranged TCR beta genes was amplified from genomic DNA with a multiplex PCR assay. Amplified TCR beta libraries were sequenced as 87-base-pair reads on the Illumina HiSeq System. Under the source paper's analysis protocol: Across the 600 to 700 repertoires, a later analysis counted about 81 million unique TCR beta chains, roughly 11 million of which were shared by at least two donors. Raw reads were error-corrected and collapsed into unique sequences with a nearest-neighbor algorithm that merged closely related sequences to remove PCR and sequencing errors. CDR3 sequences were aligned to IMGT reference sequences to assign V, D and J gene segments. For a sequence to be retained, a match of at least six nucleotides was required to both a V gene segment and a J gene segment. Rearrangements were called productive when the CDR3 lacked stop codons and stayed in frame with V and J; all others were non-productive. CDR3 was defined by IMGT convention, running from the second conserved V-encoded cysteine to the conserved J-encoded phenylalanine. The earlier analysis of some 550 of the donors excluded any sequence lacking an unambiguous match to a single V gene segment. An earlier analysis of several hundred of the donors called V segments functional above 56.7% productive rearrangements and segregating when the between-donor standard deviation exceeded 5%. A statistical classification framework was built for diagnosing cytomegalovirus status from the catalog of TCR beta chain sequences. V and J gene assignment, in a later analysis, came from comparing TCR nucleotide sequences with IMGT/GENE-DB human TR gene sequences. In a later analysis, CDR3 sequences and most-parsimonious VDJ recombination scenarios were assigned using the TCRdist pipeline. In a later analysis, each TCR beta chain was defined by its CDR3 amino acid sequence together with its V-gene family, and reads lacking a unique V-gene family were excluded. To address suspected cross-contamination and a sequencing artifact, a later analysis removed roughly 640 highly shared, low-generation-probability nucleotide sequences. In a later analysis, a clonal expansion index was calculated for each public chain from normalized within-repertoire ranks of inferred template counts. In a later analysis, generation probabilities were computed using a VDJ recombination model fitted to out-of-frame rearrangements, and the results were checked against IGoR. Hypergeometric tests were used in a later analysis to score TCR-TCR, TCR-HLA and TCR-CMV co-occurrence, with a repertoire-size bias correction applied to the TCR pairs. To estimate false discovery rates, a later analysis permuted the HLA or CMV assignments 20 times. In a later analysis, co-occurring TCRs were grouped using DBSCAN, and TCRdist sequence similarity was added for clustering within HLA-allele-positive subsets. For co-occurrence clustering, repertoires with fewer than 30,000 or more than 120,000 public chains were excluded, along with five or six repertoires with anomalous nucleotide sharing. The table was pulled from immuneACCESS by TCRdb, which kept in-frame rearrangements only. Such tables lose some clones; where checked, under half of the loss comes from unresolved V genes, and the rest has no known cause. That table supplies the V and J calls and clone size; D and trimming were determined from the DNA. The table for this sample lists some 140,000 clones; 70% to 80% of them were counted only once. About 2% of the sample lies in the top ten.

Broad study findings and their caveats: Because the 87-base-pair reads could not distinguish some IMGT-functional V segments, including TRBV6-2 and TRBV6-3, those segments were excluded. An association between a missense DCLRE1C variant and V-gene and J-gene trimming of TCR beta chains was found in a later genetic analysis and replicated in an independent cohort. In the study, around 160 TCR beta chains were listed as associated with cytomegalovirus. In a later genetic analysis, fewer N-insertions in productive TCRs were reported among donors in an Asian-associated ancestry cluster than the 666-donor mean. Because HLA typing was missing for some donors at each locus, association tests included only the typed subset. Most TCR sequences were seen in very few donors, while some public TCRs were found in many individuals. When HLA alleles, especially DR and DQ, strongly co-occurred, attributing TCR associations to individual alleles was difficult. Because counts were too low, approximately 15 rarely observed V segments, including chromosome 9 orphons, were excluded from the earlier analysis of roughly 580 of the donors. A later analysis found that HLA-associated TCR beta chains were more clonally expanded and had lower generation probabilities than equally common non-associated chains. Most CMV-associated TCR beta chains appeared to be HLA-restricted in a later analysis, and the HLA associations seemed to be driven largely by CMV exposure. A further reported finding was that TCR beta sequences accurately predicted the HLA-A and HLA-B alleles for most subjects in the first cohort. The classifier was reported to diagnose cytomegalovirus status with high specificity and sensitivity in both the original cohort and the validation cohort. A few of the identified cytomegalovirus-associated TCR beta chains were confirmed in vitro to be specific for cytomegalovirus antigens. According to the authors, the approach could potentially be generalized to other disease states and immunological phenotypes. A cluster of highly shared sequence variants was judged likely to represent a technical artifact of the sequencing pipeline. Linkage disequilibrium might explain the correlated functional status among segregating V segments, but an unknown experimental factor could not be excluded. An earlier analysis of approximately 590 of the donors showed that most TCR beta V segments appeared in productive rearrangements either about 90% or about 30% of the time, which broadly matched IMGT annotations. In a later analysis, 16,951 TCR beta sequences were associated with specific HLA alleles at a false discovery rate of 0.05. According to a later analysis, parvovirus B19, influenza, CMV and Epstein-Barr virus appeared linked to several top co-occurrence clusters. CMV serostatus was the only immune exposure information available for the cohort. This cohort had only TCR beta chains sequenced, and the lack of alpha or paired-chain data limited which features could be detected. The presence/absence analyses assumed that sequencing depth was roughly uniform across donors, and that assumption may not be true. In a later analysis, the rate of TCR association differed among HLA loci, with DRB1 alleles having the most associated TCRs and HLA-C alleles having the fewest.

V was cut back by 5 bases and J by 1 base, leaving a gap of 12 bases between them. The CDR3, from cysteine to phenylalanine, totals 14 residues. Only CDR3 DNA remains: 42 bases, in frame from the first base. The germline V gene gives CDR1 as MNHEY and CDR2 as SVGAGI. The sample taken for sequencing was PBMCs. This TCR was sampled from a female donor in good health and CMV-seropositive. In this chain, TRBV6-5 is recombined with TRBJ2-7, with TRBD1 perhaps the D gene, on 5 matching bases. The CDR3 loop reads CASSTQGRSYEQYF. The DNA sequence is TGTGCCAGCAGTACCCAGGGAAGGTCCTACGAGCAGTACTTC.